This T cell receptor (beta chain) emerged from a study of blood T cell repertoires in COVID-19. Study in general: From the United States, Italy and Spain came samples of acute and convalescent COVID-19. The analysed material was cDNA or gDNA that came from T cells, B-cell-depleted T cells, or PBMCs.

Germline CDR1 reads MRHNA; CDR2 reads SNTAGT. Trimming stripped 4 bases from V and 2 bases from J, with 13 bases between. The CDR3 sequence is 15 residues long. In the original processing: Amplification of reference gene primers was used by the study to estimate nucleated cell counts. Data came from immunoSEQ multiplex PCR; TCRdb stores just in-frame clones and leaves some out. For V, J and clone size, that table is used; D and trimming come from the DNA. The table records about 200,000 clones, more than 75% of them present only once. The rearrangement links TRBV6-4 to TRBJ2-3; D is possibly TRBD1 (6 bases). The material sequenced was peripheral blood. The TCR was taken from a woman aged 80 or over with acute or convalescent COVID-19. The CDR3 loop is CASSGGHSLTDTQYF. For the CDR3, the DNA is TGTGCCAGCAGTGGGGGACACTCCCTCACAGATACGCAGTATTTT.